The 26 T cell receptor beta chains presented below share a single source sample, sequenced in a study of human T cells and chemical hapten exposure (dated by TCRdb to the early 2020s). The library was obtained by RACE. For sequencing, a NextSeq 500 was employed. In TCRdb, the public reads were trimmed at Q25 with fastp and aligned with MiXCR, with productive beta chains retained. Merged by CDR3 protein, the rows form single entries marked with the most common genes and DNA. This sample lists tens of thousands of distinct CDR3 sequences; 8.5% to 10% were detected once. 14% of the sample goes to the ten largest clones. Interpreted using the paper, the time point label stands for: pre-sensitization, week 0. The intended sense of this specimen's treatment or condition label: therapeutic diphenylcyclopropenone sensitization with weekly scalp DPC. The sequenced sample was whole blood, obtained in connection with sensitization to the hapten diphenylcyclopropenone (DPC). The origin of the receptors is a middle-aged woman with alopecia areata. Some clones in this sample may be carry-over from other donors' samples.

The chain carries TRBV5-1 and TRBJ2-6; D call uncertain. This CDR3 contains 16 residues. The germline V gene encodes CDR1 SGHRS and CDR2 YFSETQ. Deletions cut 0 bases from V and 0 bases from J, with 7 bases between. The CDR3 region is CASSLGASSGANVLTF. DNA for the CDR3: TGCGCCAGCAGCTTGGGGGCAAGCTCTGGGGCCAACGTCCTGACTTTC. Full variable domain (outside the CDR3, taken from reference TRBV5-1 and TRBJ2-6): KAGVTQTPRYLIKTRGQQVTLSCSPISGHRSVSWYQQTPGQGLQFLFEYFSETQRNKGNFPGRFSGRQFSNSRSEMNVSTLELGDSALYLCASSLGASSGANVLTFGAGSRLTVL.

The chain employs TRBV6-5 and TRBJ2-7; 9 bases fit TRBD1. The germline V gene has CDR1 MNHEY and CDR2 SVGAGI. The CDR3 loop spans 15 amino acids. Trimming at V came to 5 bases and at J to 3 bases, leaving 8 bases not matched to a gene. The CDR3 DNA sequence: TGTGCCAGCAGTCGTGGGGGACAGGGATTCTACGAGCAGTACTTC. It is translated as CASSRGGQGFYEQYF.

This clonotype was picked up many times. CDR3 sequence (DNA): TGTGCCAGCGCCCTTGAGGGGCACACTGAAGCTTTCTTT. Residues: CASALEGHTEAFF. The chain carries TRBV11-1 and TRBJ1-1; the D gene is possibly TRBD1 (5 bases). V was cut by 8 bases and J by 3 bases, with 13 bases left in between. Germline CDR1 is SGHAT and CDR2 is FQDESV (reference sequence). The CDR3 sequence is 13 residues long.

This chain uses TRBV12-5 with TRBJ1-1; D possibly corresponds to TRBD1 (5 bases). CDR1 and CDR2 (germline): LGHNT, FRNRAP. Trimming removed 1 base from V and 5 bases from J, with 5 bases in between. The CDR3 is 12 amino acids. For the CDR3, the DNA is TGTGCTAGTGGTTTGGGGGGGACTGAAGCTTTCTTT. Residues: CASGLGGTEAFF.

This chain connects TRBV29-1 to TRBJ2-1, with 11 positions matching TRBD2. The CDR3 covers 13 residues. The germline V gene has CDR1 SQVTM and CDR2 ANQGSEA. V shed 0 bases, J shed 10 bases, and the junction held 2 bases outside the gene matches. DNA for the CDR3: TGCAGCGTTGAAGATCGACTAGCGGGGGAGCAGTTCTTC. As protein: CSVEDRLAGEQFF.

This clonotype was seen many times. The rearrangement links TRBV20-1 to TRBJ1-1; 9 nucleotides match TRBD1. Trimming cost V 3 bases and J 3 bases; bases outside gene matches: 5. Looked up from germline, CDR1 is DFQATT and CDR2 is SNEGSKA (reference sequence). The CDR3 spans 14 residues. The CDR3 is CSARGQGRYTEAFF. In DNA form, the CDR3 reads TGCAGTGCTAGGGGACAGGGTAGGTACACTGAAGCTTTCTTT.

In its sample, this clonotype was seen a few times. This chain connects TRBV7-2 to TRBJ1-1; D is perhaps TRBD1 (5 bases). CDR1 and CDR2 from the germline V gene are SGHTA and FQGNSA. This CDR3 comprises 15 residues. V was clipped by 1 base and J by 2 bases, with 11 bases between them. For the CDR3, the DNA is TGTGCCAGCAGCTTAGTTCCGGGGGTAAACACTGAAGCTTTCTTT. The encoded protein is CASSLVPGVNTEAFF.

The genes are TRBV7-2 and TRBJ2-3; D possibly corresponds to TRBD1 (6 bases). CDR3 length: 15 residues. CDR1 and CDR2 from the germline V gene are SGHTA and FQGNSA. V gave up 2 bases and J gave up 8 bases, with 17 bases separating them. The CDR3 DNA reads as TGTGCCAGCAGCTTAAGCGGCAGGGGAACGGGTACGCAGTATTTT. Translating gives CASSLSGRGTGTQYF.

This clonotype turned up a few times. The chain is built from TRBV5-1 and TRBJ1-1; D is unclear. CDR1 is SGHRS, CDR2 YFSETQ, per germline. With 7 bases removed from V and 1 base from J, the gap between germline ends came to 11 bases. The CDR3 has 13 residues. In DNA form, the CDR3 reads TGCGCCAGCTCAGGCTCCCCGAACACTGAAGCTTTCTTT. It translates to CASSGSPNTEAFF.

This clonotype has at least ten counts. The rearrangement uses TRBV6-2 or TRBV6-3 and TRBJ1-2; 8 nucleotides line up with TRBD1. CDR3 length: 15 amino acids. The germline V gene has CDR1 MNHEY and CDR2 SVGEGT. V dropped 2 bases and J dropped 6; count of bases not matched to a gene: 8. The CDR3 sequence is CASSYLSGGVDGYTF. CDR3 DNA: TGTGCCAGCAGTTACCTTTCAGGGGGCGTCGATGGCTACACCTTC.

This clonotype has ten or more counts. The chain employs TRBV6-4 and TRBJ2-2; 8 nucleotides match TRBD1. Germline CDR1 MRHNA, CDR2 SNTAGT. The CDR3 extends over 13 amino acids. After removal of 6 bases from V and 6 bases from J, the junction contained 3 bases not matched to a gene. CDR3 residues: CASRQGESGELFF. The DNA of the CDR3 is TGTGCCAGCAGACAGGGGGAATCCGGGGAGCTGTTTTTT.

The DNA of the CDR3 is TGTGCCAGCAGGGACGTTACTATTGCAGGCGAGCAGTACTTC. Translation: CASRDVTIAGEQYF. V and J are TRBV25-1 and TRBJ2-7; D is unresolved. Germline V lookup: CDR1 MGHDK, CDR2 SYGVNS. V lost 6 bases, J lost 6 bases, and 18 bases lay in between. This CDR3 spans 14 amino acids.

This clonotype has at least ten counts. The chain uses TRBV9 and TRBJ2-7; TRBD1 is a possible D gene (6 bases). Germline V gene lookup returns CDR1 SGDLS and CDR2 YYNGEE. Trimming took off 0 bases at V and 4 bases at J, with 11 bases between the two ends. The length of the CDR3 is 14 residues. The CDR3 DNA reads TGTGCCAGCAGCGTAGAAGGGGGTCGGTACGAGCAGTACTTC. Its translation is CASSVEGGRYEQYF.

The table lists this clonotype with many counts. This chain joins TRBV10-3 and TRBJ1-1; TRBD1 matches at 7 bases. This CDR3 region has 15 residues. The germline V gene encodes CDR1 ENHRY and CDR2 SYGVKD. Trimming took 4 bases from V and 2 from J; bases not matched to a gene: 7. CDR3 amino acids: CAISAGTALNTEAFF. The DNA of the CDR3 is TGTGCCATCAGTGCCGGGACAGCCCTTAACACTGAAGCTTTCTTT.

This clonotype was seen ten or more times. The CDR3 is CASSYRPGGYNEQFF. CDR3 in DNA: TGTGCCAGCAGTTACCGCCCGGGCGGCTACAATGAGCAGTTCTTC. The gene calls are TRBV2 and TRBJ2-1; D gene uncertain. This CDR3 has 15 residues. CDR1 and CDR2 from the germline V gene are SNHLY and FYNNEI. Trimming removed 5 bases at V and 3 bases at J, with 14 bases between.

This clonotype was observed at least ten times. CDR3 DNA sequence: TGTGCCTGGAGTGTGGCTTGGCAGGGGGTGCCGCCTACCGGGGAGCTGTTTTTT. Its protein is CAWSVAWQGVPPTGELFF. The chain recombines TRBV30 with TRBJ2-2; 7 positions agree with TRBD1. The V gene end was trimmed by 0 bases and the J gene end by 5 bases; junction bases not matched to a gene: 15. The CDR3 extends over 18 amino acids. From germline, CDR1 is GTSNPN and CDR2 SVGIG (reference sequence).

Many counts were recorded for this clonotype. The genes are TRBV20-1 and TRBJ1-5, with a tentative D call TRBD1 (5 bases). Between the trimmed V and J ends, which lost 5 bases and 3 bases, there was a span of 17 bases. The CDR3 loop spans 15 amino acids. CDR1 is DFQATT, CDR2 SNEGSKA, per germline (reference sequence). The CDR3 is CSAATGSGFNQPQHF. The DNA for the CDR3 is TGCAGTGCTGCAACGGGGTCAGGGTTCAATCAGCCCCAGCATTTT.

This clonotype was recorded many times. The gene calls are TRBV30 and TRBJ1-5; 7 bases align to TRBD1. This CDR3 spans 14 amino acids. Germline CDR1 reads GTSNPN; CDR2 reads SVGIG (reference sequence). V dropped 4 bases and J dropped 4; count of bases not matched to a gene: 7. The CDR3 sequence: CAWTTGDSNQPQHF. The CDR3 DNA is TGTGCCTGGACCACAGGGGATTCAAATCAGCCCCAGCATTTT. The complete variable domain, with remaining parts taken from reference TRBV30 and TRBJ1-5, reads SQTIHQWPATLVQPVGSPLSLECTVEGTSNPNLYWYRQAAGRGLQLLFYSVGIGQISSEVPQNLSASRPQDRQFILSSKKLLLSDSGFYLCAWTTGDSNQPQHFGDGTRLSIL.

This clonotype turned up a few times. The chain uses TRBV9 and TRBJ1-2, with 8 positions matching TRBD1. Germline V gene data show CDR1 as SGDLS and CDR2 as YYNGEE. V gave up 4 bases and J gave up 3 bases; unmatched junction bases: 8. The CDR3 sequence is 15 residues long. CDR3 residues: CASSLTGDIHYGYTF. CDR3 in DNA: TGTGCCAGCAGCCTGACAGGGGATATTCACTATGGCTACACCTTC.

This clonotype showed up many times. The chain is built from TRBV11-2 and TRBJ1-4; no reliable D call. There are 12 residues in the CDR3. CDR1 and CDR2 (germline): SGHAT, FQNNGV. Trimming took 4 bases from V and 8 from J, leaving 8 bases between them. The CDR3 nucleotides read TGTGCCAGCAGCTCAGAAACCGAAAAACTGTTTTTT. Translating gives CASSSETEKLFF.

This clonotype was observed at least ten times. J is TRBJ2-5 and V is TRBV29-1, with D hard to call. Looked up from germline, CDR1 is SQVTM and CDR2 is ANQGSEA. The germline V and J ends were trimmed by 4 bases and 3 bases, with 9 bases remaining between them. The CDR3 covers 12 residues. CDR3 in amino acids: CSVVGSKETQYF. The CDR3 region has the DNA TGCAGCGTTGTGGGCAGTAAAGAGACCCAGTACTTC.

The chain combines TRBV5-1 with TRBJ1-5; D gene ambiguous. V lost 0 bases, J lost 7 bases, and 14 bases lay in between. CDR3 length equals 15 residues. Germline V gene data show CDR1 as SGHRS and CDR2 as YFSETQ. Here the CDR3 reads CASSLAGSGGQPQHF. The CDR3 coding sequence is TGCGCCAGCAGCTTGGCGGGCAGCGGAGGGCAGCCCCAGCATTTT.

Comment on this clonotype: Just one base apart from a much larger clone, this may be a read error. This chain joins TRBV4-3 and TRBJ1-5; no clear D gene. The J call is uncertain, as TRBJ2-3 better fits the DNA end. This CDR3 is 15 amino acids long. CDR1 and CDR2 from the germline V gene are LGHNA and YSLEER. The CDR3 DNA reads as TGCGCCAGCAGCCAAGAATGGGGTAGCAATCAGCCCCAGTATTTT. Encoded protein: CASSQEWGSNQPQYF.

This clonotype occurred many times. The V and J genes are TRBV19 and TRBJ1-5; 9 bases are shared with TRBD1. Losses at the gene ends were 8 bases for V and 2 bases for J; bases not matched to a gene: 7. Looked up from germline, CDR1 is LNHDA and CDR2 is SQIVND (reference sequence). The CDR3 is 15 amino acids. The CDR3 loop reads CASGLRQGGNQPQHF. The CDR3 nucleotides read TGTGCCAGTGGGTTACGACAGGGGGGCAATCAGCCCCAGCATTTT.

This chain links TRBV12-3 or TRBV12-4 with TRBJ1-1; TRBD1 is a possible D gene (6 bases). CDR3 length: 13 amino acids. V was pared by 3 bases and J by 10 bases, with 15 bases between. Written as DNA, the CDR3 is TGTGCCAGCAGTTTGGATGCGGGGGGCTTAGCTTTCTTT. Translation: CASSLDAGGLAFF.

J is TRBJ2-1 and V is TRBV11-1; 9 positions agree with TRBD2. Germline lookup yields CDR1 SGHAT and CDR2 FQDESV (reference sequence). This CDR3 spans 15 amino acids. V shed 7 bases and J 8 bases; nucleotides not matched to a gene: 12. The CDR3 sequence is CASKRVSSGGYEQFF. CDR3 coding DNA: TGTGCCAGCAAACGAGTTTCCAGCGGGGGGTATGAGCAGTTCTTC.